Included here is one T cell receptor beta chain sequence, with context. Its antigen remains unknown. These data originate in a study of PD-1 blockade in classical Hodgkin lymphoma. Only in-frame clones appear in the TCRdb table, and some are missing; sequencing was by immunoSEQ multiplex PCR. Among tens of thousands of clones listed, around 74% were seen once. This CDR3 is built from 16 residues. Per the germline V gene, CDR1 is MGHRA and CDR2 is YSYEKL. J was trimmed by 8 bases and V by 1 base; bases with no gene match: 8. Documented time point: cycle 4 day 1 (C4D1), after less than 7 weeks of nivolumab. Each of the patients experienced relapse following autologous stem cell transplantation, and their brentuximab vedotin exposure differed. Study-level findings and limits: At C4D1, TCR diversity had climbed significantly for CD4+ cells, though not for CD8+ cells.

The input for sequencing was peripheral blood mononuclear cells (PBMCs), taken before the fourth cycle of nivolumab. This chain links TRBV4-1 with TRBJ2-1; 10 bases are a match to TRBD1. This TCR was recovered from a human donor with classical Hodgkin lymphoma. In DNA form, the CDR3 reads TGCGCCAGCAGCCAAGGGGTGGGACAGGGGATGCATGAGCAGTTCTTC. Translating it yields CASSQGVGQGMHEQFF.